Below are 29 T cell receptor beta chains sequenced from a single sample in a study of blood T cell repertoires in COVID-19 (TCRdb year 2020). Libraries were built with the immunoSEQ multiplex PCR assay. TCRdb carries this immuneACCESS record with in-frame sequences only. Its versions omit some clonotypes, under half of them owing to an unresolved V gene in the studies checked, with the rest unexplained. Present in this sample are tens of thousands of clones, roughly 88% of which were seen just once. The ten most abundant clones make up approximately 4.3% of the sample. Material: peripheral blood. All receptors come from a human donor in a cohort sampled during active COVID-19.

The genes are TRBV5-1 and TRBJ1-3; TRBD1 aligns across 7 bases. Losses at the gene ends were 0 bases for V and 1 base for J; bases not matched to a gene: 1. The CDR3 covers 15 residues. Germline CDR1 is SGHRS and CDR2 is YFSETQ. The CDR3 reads CASSLEGASGNTIYF. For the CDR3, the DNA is TGCGCCAGCAGCTTGGAGGGGGCATCTGGAAACACCATATATTTT.

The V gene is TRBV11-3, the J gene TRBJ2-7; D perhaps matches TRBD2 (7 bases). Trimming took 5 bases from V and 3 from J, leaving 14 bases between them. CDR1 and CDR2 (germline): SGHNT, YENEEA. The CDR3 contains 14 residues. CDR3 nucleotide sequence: TGTGCCAGCAGCCTAGGGGGGGGCAACTACGAGCAGTACTTC. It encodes CASSLGGGNYEQYF.

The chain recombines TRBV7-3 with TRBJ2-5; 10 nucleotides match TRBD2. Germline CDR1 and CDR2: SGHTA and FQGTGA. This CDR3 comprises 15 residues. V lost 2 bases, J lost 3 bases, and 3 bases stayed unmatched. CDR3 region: CASSLFGLAEETQYF. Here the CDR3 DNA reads TGTGCCAGCAGCTTATTCGGACTAGCGGAAGAGACCCAGTACTTC.

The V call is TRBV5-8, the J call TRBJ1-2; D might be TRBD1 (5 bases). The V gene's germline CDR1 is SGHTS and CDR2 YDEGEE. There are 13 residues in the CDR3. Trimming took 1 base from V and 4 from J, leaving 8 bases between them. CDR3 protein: CASSLRGFYGYTF. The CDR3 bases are TGTGCCAGCAGCTTGAGGGGATTCTATGGCTACACCTTC.

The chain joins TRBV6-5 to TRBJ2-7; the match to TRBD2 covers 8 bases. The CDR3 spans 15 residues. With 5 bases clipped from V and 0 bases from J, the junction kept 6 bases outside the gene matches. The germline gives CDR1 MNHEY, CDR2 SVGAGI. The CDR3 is CASSRQLADSYEQYF. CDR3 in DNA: TGTGCCAGCAGTAGACAACTAGCGGACTCCTACGAGCAGTACTTC.

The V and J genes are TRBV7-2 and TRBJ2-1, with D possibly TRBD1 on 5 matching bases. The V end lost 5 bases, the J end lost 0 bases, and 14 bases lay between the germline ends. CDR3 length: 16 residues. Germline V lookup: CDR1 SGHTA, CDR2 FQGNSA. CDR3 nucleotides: TGTGCCAGCAGCCACGGTACAGGCAGCTCCTACAATGAGCAGTTCTTC. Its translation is CASSHGTGSSYNEQFF. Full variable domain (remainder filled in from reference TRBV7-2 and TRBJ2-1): GAGVSQSPSNKVTEKGKDVELRCDPISGHTALYWYRQSLGQGLEFLIYFQGNSAPDKSGLPSDRFSAERTGGSVSTLTIQRTQQEDSAVYLCASSHGTGSSYNEQFFGPGTRLTVL.

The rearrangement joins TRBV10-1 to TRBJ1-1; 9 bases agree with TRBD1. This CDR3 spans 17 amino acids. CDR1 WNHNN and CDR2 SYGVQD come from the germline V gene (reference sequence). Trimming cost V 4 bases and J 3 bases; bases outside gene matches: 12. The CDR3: CASSARTGDNKDTEAFF. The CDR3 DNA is TGCGCCAGCAGTGCAAGGACAGGGGACAACAAGGACACTGAAGCTTTCTTT.

The CDR3 nucleotides read TGTGCCAGCAGTTGGGGTAGCGGGATTATTTACAATGAGCAGTTCTTC. Translating it yields CASSWGSGIIYNEQFF. The genes are TRBV7-2 and TRBJ2-1, with 8 bases that match TRBD2. Germline V gene data show CDR1 as SGHTA and CDR2 as FQGNSA. The V gene end was trimmed by 6 bases and the J gene end by 4 bases; junction bases not matched to a gene: 11. The CDR3 is 16 amino acids.

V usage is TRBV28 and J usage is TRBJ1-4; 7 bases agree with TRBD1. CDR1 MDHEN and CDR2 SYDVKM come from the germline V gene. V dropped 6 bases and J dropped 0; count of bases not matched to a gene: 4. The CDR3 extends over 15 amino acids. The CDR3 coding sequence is TGTGCCAGCAGGGTACAGGGGACAACTAATGAAAAACTGTTTTTT. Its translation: CASRVQGTTNEKLFF.

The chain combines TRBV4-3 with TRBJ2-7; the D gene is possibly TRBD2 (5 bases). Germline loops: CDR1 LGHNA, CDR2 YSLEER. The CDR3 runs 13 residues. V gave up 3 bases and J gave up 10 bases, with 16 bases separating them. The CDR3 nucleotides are TGCGCCAGCAGCCAGAACGAGGGTGCCTACCAGTACTTC. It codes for CASSQNEGAYQYF.

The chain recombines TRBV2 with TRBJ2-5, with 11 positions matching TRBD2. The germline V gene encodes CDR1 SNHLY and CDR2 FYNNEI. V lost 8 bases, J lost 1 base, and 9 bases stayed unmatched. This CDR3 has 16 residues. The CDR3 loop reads CASSGGTSGPQETQYF. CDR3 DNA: TGTGCCAGCTCTGGGGGGACTAGCGGTCCCCAAGAGACCCAGTACTTC.

This chain's CDR3 is CASNDRAGEKLFF. CDR3 nucleotides: TGCGCCAGCAACGACAGGGCCGGCGAAAAACTGTTTTTT. The rearrangement links TRBV10-1 to TRBJ1-4; TRBD1 matches 7 bases. The V segment lost 7 bases and the J segment 8 bases; nucleotides outside the gene matches: 7. The germline CDR1 and CDR2 sequences are WNHNN and SYGVQD (reference sequence). The length of the CDR3 is 13 residues.

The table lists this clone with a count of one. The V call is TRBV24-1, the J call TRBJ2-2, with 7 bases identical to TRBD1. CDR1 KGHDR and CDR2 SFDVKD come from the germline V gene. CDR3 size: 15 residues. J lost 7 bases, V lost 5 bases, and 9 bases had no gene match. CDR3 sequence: CATSGRQGTNGELFF. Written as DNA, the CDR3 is TGTGCCACCAGTGGGAGACAGGGTACTAACGGGGAGCTGTTTTTT.

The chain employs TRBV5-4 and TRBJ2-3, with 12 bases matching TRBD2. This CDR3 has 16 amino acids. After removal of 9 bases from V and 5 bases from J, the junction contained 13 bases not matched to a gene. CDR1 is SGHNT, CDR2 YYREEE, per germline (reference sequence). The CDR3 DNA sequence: TGTGCCATGCACCTTACTCGGACTAGCGGGGAAGATACGCAGTATTTT. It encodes CAMHLTRTSGEDTQYF.

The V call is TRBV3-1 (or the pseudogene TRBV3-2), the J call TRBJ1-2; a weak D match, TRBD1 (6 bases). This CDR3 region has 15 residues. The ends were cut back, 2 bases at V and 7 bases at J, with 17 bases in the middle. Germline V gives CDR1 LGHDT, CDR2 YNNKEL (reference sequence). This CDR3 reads CASSQSGTRGPGYTF. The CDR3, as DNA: TGTGCCAGCAGCCAATCCGGGACAAGGGGCCCTGGCTACACCTTC.

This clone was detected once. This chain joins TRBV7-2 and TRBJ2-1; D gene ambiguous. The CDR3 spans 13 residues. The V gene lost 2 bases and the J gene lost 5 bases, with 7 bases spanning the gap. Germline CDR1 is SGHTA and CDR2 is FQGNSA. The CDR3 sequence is CASSLYSDNEQFF. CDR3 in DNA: TGTGCCAGCAGCTTATATTCCGACAATGAGCAGTTCTTC.

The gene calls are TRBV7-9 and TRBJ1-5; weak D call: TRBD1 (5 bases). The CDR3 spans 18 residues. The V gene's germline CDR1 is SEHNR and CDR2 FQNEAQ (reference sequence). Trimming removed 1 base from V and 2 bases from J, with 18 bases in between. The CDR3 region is CASSLGPAGRLGNQPQHF. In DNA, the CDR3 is TGTGCCAGCAGCTTAGGGCCGGCAGGGAGGTTAGGCAATCAGCCCCAGCATTTT.

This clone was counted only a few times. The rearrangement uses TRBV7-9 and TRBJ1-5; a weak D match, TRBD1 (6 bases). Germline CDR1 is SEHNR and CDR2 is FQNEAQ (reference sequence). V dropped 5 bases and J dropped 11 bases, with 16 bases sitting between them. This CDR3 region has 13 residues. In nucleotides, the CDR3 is TGTGCCAGCAGCGGAGGGGGGGACCCAGCCCAGCATTTT. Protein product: CASSGGGDPAQHF.

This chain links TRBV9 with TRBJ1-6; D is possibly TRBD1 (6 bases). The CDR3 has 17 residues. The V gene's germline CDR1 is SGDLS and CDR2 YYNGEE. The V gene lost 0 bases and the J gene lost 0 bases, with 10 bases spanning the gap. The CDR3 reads CASSVDGQSSYNSPLHF. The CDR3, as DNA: TGTGCCAGCAGCGTAGACGGACAGAGCTCCTATAATTCACCCCTCCACTTT.

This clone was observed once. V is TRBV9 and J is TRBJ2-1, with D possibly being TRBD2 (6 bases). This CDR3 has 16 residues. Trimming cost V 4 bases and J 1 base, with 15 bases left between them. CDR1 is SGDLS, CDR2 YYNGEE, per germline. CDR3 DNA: TGTGCCAGCAGCCGCGGACTTAGCGGATCCTACAATGAGCAGTTCTTC. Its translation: CASSRGLSGSYNEQFF.

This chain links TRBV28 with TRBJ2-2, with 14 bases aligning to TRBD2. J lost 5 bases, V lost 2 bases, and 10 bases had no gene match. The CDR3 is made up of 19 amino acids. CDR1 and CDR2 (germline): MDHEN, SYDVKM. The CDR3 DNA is TGTGCCAGCAGTTTAGGTCCGGGACTAGCGGGAGTAAGAACCGGGGAGCTGTTTTTT. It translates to CASSLGPGLAGVRTGELFF.

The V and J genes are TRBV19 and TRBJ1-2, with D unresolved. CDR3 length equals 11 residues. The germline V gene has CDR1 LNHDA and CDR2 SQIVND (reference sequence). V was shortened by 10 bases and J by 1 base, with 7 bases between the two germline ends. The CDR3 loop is CATSDNYGYTF. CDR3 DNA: TGTGCCACCAGCGATAACTATGGCTACACCTTC.

CDR3 DNA: TGCGCCAGCAGCTTGGCCCAGGGACAGGGAGGCGAAAAACTGTTTTTT. It encodes CASSLAQGQGGEKLFF. The chain is built from TRBV5-1 and TRBJ1-4; 9 positions agree with TRBD1. V shed 0 bases and J 8 bases; nucleotides not matched to a gene: 8. CDR3 length: 16 amino acids. Germline V gene data show CDR1 as SGHRS and CDR2 as YFSETQ.

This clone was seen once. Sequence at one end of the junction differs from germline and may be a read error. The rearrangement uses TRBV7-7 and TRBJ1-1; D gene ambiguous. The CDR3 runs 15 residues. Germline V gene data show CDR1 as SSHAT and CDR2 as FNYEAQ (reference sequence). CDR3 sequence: CASSLARAKDTEAFF. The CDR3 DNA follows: TGTGCTAGCAGCTTAGCGAGGGCCAAGGACACTGAAGCTTTCTTT.

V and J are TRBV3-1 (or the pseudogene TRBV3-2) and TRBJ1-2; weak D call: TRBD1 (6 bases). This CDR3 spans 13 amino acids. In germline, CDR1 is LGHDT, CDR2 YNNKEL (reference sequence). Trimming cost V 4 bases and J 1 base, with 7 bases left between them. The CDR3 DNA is TGTGCCAGCAGCCTAGGGGGTAACTATGGCTACACCTTC. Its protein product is CASSLGGNYGYTF.

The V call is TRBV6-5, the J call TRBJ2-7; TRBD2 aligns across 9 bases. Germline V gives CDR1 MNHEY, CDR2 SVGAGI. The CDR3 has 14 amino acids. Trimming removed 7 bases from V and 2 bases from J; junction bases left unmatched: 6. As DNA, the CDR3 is TGTGCCAGCAACCCGGGACTAGCAACCTACGAGCAGTACTTC. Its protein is CASNPGLATYEQYF.

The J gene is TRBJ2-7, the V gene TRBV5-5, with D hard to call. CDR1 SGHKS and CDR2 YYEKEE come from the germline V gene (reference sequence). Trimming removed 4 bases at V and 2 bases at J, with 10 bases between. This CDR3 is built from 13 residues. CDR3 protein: CASSPYTAYEQYF. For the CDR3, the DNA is TGTGCCAGCAGCCCTTATACAGCCTACGAGCAGTACTTC. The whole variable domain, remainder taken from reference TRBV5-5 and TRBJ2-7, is DAGVTQSPTHLIKTRGQQVTLRCSPISGHKSVSWYQQVLGQGPQFIFQYYEKEERGRGNFPDRFSARQFPNYSSELNVNALLLGDSALYLCASSPYTAYEQYFGPGTRLTVT.

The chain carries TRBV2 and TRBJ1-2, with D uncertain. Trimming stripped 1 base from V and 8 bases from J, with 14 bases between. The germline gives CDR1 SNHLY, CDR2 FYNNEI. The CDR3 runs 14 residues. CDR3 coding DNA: TGTGCCAGCAGTGAAGTTCCCGGAGGTAGGGGCTACACCTTC. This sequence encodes CASSEVPGGRGYTF. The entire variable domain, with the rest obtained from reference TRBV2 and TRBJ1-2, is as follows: EPEVTQTPSHQVTQMGQEVILRCVPISNHLYFYWYRQILGQKVEFLVSFYNNEISEKSEIFDDQFSVERPDGSNFTLKIRSTKLEDSAMYFCASSEVPGGRGYTFGSGTRLTVV.

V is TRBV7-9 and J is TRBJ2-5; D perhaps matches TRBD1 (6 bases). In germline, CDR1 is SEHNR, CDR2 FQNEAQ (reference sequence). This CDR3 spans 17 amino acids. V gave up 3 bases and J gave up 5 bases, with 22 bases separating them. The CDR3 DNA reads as TGTGCCAGCAGCTTCCGTCCCGGGATTCCGAGGGGGGAGACCCAGTACTTC. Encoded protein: CASSFRPGIPRGETQYF.